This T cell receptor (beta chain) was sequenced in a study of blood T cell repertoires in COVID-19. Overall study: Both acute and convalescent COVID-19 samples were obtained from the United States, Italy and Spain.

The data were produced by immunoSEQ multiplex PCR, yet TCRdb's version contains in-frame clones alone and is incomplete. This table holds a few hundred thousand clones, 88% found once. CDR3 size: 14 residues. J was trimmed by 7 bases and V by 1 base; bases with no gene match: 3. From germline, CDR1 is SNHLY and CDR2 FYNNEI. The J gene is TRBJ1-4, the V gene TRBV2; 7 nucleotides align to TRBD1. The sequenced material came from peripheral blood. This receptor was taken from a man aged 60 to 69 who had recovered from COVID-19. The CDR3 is CASSEGQGGEKLFF. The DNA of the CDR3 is TGTGCCAGCAGTGAAGGTCAGGGGGGTGAAAAACTGTTTTTT.